The 31 T cell receptor beta chains listed next were all sequenced from one sample in a study of blood T cell repertoires in COVID-19. TCRdb keeps only in-frame clones here, not all; method: immunoSEQ multiplex PCR. The table lists roughly 260,000 clones, roughly 84% of them singletons. The sequencing sample was made of peripheral blood. The receptors derive from a young woman with acute or convalescent COVID-19.

The chain links TRBV7-5 to TRBJ2-7; TRBD1 is taken as the D call from the table, unchecked against the DNA. TRBV7-5 is a known pseudogene. The CDR3 covers 16 residues. The DNA for the CDR3 is TGTGCCAGAATCCCTGCAAAAGCTTTACAGGGCTACGAGCAGTACTTC. Protein sequence: CARIPAKALQGYEQYF.

The chain recombines TRBV6-2 or TRBV6-3 with TRBJ2-1; a possible D gene is TRBD1 (5 bases). The germline V and J ends were trimmed by 2 bases and 8 bases, with 19 bases remaining between them. The CDR3 is 16 amino acids. The germline gives CDR1 MNHEY, CDR2 SVGEGT. The CDR3 region is CASSYPQRSGADEQFF. For the CDR3, the DNA is TGTGCCAGCAGTTACCCGCAACGGTCTGGGGCAGATGAGCAGTTCTTC.

The chain joins TRBV27 to TRBJ1-6; TRBD1 matches 7 bases. Germline assignment: CDR1 MNHEY and CDR2 SMNVEV (reference sequence). The CDR3 is 15 residues long. V dropped 4 bases and J dropped 7; count of bases not matched to a gene: 7. DNA of the CDR3: TGTGCCAGCAGTTACAGGGGATTTGGGAATTCACCCCTCCACTTT. It codes for CASSYRGFGNSPLHF.

The chain couples TRBV30 to TRBJ1-6; D uncertain. The CDR3 runs to 14 residues. Germline V gene lookup returns CDR1 GTSNPN and CDR2 SVGIG (reference sequence). The V and J ends lost 4 bases and 4 bases respectively, with 11 bases between them. CDR3 DNA sequence: TGTGCCTGGAAGCCGGGGAGTTATAATTCACCCCTCCACTTT. Translated: CAWKPGSYNSPLHF.

The V call is TRBV27, the J call TRBJ1-1; 7 bases agree with TRBD1. CDR1 is MNHEY and CDR2 is SMNVEV in the germline V gene (reference sequence). The CDR3 spans 17 residues. V trimming: 3 bases; J trimming: 5 bases; junction bases outside the gene matches: 15. This CDR3 is CASSFVIGTARGTEAFF. The CDR3 DNA follows: TGTGCCAGCAGTTTTGTTATCGGGACAGCCCGGGGTACTGAAGCTTTCTTT.

This chain joins TRBV27 and TRBJ2-5; 7 positions agree with TRBD2. This CDR3 region has 16 residues. With V trimmed by 5 bases and J by 1 base, 10 bases remained unmatched. Germline V gives CDR1 MNHEY, CDR2 SMNVEV (reference sequence). The CDR3 protein is CASSQWASGSQETQYF. CDR3 nucleotides: TGTGCCAGCAGTCAGTGGGCTAGCGGTTCCCAAGAGACCCAGTACTTC.

The J gene is TRBJ2-7, the V gene TRBV9, with 8 bases lining up with TRBD1. Germline V gene sequence: CDR1 SGDLS, CDR2 YYNGEE. This CDR3 spans 14 amino acids. Unmatched junction bases numbered 3, after V lost 1 base and J lost 3 bases. CDR3 amino acids: CASSVSDRGYEQYF. The CDR3 DNA is TGTGCCAGCAGCGTATCCGACAGGGGCTACGAGCAGTACTTC.

This clone was found once. The CDR3 sequence is CASSLVGQGYNEKLFF. CDR3 in DNA: TGTGCCAGCAGCTTGGTCGGACAGGGTTACAATGAAAAACTGTTTTTT. J is TRBJ1-4 and V is TRBV5-4; the match to TRBD1 covers 8 bases. CDR1 SGHNT and CDR2 YYREEE come from the germline V gene (reference sequence). J lost 5 bases, V lost 0 bases, and 6 bases had no gene match. The CDR3 runs to 16 residues. The full variable domain, completed using reference TRBV5-4 and TRBJ1-4, is ETGVTQSPTHLIKTRGQQVTLRCSSQSGHNTVSWYQQALGQGPQFIFQYYREEENGRGNFPPRFSGLQFPNYSSELNVNALELDDSALYLCASSLVGQGYNEKLFFGSGTQLSVL.

The chain carries TRBV2 and TRBJ2-3, with 8 nucleotides matching TRBD1. This CDR3 has 15 amino acids. V shed 3 bases, J shed 2 bases, and the junction held 4 bases outside the gene matches. The germline CDR1 and CDR2 sequences are SNHLY and FYNNEI. Here the CDR3 DNA reads TGTGCCAGCAGTGATCCGGGACAGGCCACAGATACGCAGTATTTT. This encodes CASSDPGQATDTQYF.

The CDR3 DNA follows: TGTGCCAGCAGTGGACAGGGGGCTCGGAACACCGGGGAGCTGTTTTTT. Its protein is CASSGQGARNTGELFF. The V gene is TRBV6-4, the J gene TRBJ2-2, with TRBD1 matching 10 bases. Germline values: CDR1 MRHNA, CDR2 SNTAGT. The CDR3 runs to 16 residues. V was pared by 4 bases and J by 1 base, with 3 bases of the junction left unmatched.

The CDR3 here is CASSVLVASGSKSSRKQFF. The CDR3 coding sequence is TGTGCCAGCAGTGTACTCGTGGCTAGCGGGAGCAAATCCTCTAGGAAGCAGTTCTTC. The chain recombines TRBV6-1 with TRBJ2-1, with TRBD2 matching over 10 bases. Germline CDR1 is MNHNS and CDR2 is SASEGT. Losses at the gene ends were 4 bases for V and 11 bases for J; bases not matched to a gene: 23. There are 19 residues in the CDR3.

This clone occurred once. The chain joins TRBV3-1 (or the pseudogene TRBV3-2) to TRBJ2-3; 7 bases are a match to TRBD2. The length of the CDR3 is 17 residues. The V segment lost 3 bases and the J segment 2 bases; nucleotides outside the gene matches: 11. Germline-derived CDR1 and CDR2 are LGHDT and YNNKEL (reference sequence). The CDR3, as DNA: TGTGCCAGCAGCCACCCCTGGGCGGGAGAAGACACAGATACGCAGTATTTT. It codes for CASSHPWAGEDTDTQYF.

V usage is TRBV19 and J usage is TRBJ2-7; TRBD1 agrees at 8 bases. With 7 bases clipped from V and 3 bases from J, the junction kept 8 bases outside the gene matches. Looked up from germline, CDR1 is LNHDA and CDR2 is SQIVND (reference sequence). This CDR3 contains 14 residues. The DNA for the CDR3 is TGTGCCAGTAAAGGCGGACAGGGAGACTACGAGCAGTACTTC. Translation: CASKGGQGDYEQYF.

This clone came up a few times. This chain connects TRBV28 to TRBJ1-3; D is perhaps TRBD1 (6 bases). This CDR3 is built from 14 residues. Trimming shortened V by 4 bases and J by 3 bases, and 10 bases separated the two germline ends. Germline CDR1 is MDHEN and CDR2 is SYDVKM. The CDR3 DNA is TGTGCCAGCAGTTACCGGACAGTTGGAAACACCATATATTTT. This sequence encodes CASSYRTVGNTIYF. Drawing the rest from reference TRBV28 and TRBJ1-3, the complete variable domain is DVKVTQSSRYLVKRTGEKVFLECVQDMDHENMFWYRQDPGLGLRLIYFSYDVKMKEKGDIPEGYSVSREKKERFSLILESASTNQTSMYLCASSYRTVGNTIYFGEGSWLTVV.

The V call is TRBV19, the J call TRBJ1-2, with 9 nucleotides matching TRBD1. V shed 7 bases and J 2 bases; nucleotides not matched to a gene: 8. The V gene's germline CDR1 is LNHDA and CDR2 SQIVND (reference sequence). The CDR3 runs 15 residues. CDR3 DNA sequence: TGTGCCAGTACACAGGGGGCAGCCGGCAACTATGGCTACACCTTC. This encodes CASTQGAAGNYGYTF. Variable domain in full (rest from reference TRBV19 and TRBJ1-2): DGGITQSPKYLFRKEGQNVTLSCEQNLNHDAMYWYRQDPGQGLRLIYYSQIVNDFQKGDIAEGYSVSREKKESFPLTVTSAQKNPTAFYLCASTQGAAGNYGYTFGSGTRLTVV.

V gene TRBV5-1 combines with J gene TRBJ2-7; 11 bases line up with TRBD2. The CDR3 is made up of 17 amino acids. J gave up 6 bases and V 0 bases, and 11 bases lay outside the gene matches. Germline CDR1 is SGHRS and CDR2 is YFSETQ. CDR3 loop: CASSLGFPSGRSIEQYF. As DNA, the CDR3 is TGCGCCAGCAGCTTGGGATTTCCTAGCGGGAGGTCCATCGAGCAGTACTTC.

This chain connects TRBV9 to TRBJ2-1, with TRBD2 matching 8 bases. The CDR3 covers 15 residues. Germline CDR1 is SGDLS and CDR2 is YYNGEE. Trimming removed 4 bases from V and 6 bases from J; junction bases left unmatched: 9. The CDR3 reads CASSPTSGKSNEQFF. The CDR3 nucleotides are TGTGCCAGCAGCCCAACTAGCGGAAAAAGCAATGAGCAGTTCTTC.

V is TRBV28 and J is TRBJ1-6; possible D gene TRBD1, 6 bases. Trimming took off 7 bases at V and 10 bases at J, with 14 bases between the two ends. Germline V CDR1 and CDR2: MDHEN, SYDVKM. The CDR3 has 13 residues. CDR3 in amino acids: CASKAGGGSPLHF. CDR3 bases: TGTGCCAGCAAGGCGGGGGGCGGGTCACCCCTCCACTTT.

This rearrangement joins TRBV29-1 to TRBJ1-1, with D maybe TRBD1 (5 bases). Germline V gene data show CDR1 as SQVTM and CDR2 as ANQGSEA. The CDR3 sequence is 12 residues long. V lost 7 bases and J lost 8, with 17 bases in between. The CDR3 DNA is TGCAGCGCATGGGGCCCAAGTGAGGAAGCTTTCTTT. It encodes CSAWGPSEEAFF.

This rearrangement joins TRBV18 to TRBJ1-2; TRBD1 aligns across 8 bases. The CDR3 totals 14 residues. Germline V gene sequence: CDR1 KGHSH, CDR2 LQKENI. V trimming: 6 bases; J trimming: 4 bases; junction bases outside the gene matches: 7. CDR3 protein: CASSPGQETYGYTF. In nucleotides, the CDR3 is TGTGCCAGCTCTCCGGGACAGGAGACCTATGGCTACACCTTC.

The chain joins TRBV28 to TRBJ2-3; 8 nucleotides match TRBD1. Germline V gives CDR1 MDHEN, CDR2 SYDVKM. The CDR3 runs 15 residues. V lost 2 bases, J lost 6 bases, and 7 bases stayed unmatched. This CDR3 reads CASSLLGQGGDTQYF. In DNA, the CDR3 is TGTGCCAGCAGTTTACTAGGACAGGGAGGCGATACGCAGTATTTT.

V is TRBV28 and J is TRBJ1-5, with TRBD1 matching 10 bases. V shed 5 bases and J 2 bases; nucleotides not matched to a gene: 3. The CDR3 length is 15 residues. Germline V gene sequence: CDR1 MDHEN, CDR2 SYDVKM. The CDR3 nucleotides read TGTGCCAGCAGTCGCGGGACAGGGGGCAATCAGCCCCAGCATTTT. Its protein product is CASSRGTGGNQPQHF.

V is TRBV6-5 and J is TRBJ2-1, with 7 positions matching TRBD2. The CDR3 is made up of 15 amino acids. With V trimmed by 2 bases and J by 6 bases, 7 bases remained unmatched. Germline CDR1 MNHEY, CDR2 SVGAGI. CDR3 DNA: TGTGCCAGCAGTTACGCGTCTAGCGGACTCAATGAGCAGTTCTTC. It codes for CASSYASSGLNEQFF.

The V gene is TRBV6-6, the J gene TRBJ1-4; 8 bases align to TRBD1. Germline V gene lookup returns CDR1 MNHNY and CDR2 SVGAGI (reference sequence). The trim removed 5 bases at V and 0 bases at J, leaving 17 bases unmatched. This CDR3 has 20 residues. The CDR3 protein is CASSPKIIGQGWATNEKLFF. In DNA form, the CDR3 reads TGTGCCAGCAGTCCGAAGATAATCGGACAGGGCTGGGCAACTAATGAAAAACTGTTTTTT.

The chain is built from TRBV7-8 and TRBJ1-2; 9 nucleotides match TRBD1. CDR1 and CDR2 from the germline V gene are SGHVS and FQNEAQ. CDR3 size: 15 residues. The V and J ends lost 2 bases and 5 bases, in that order; junction bases with no gene match: 6. CDR3 residues: CASSLTGGAGYGYTF. CDR3 nucleotides: TGTGCCAGCAGCTTAACAGGGGGCGCGGGTTATGGCTACACCTTC.

The V gene is TRBV5-5, the J gene TRBJ1-1; D is perhaps TRBD1 (5 bases). Germline-derived CDR1 and CDR2 are SGHKS and YYEKEE (reference sequence). CDR3 size: 14 residues. Trimming removed 2 bases at V and 4 bases at J, with 12 bases between. CDR3: CASSFDSFSTEAFF. The CDR3 DNA is TGTGCCAGCAGCTTTGACAGTTTTTCCACTGAAGCTTTCTTT.

The gene calls are TRBV13 and TRBJ1-3; 8 bases match TRBD1. The CDR3 is made up of 15 amino acids. Trimming removed 4 bases from V and 4 bases from J; junction bases left unmatched: 6. From germline, CDR1 is PRHDT and CDR2 FYEKMQ (reference sequence). The CDR3 sequence: CASSYPTGVGNTIYF. The CDR3 DNA sequence: TGTGCCAGCAGCTACCCGACAGGGGTAGGAAACACCATATATTTT.

V is TRBV11-2 and J is TRBJ1-2; D gene ambiguous. Per germline, CDR1 SGHAT and CDR2 FQNNGV. V lost 5 bases and J 1 base, leaving 5 bases between the germline ends. This CDR3 is 12 amino acids long. The CDR3 loop reads CASSLRNYGYTF. CDR3 sequence (DNA): TGTGCCAGCAGCCTCCGTAACTATGGCTACACCTTC. Complete variable domain (other parts from reference TRBV11-2 and TRBJ1-2): EAGVAQSPRYKIIEKRQSVAFWCNPISGHATLYWYQQILGQGPKLLIQFQNNGVVDDSQLPKDRFSAERLKGVDSTLKIQPAKLEDSAVYLCASSLRNYGYTFGSGTRLTVV.

V and J are TRBV27 and TRBJ2-1, with D uncertain. In germline, CDR1 is MNHEY, CDR2 SMNVEV (reference sequence). The CDR3 sequence is 12 residues long. Trimming left V 5 bases short and J 3 bases short, with 5 bases between. The CDR3 loop is CASSQDYNEQFF. CDR3 coding DNA: TGTGCCAGCAGTCAGGACTACAATGAGCAGTTCTTC.

V and J are TRBV5-4 and TRBJ1-5, with TRBD1 as a possible D gene (6 bases). The V gene's germline CDR1 is SGHNT and CDR2 YYREEE (reference sequence). This CDR3 region has 16 residues. Trimming shortened V by 0 bases and J by 3 bases, and 13 bases separated the two germline ends. CDR3 residues: CASSLGPGAYNQPQHF. The DNA for the CDR3 is TGTGCCAGCAGCTTGGGGCCAGGGGCGTACAATCAGCCCCAGCATTTT. The variable domain in full, with the rest retrieved from reference TRBV5-4 and TRBJ1-5, is ETGVTQSPTHLIKTRGQQVTLRCSSQSGHNTVSWYQQALGQGPQFIFQYYREEENGRGNFPPRFSGLQFPNYSSELNVNALELDDSALYLCASSLGPGAYNQPQHFGDGTRLSIL.

The genes are TRBV18 and TRBJ1-1, with TRBD1 matching 7 bases. Looked up from germline, CDR1 is KGHSH and CDR2 is LQKENI. V was pared by 5 bases and J by 6 bases, with 6 bases of the junction left unmatched. The CDR3 runs to 13 residues. In DNA form, the CDR3 reads TGTGCCAGCTCATACACAGGGGTCGCTGAAGCTTTCTTT. This translates into CASSYTGVAEAFF. Complete variable domain (other parts from reference TRBV18 and TRBJ1-1): NAGVMQNPRHLVRRRGQEARLRCSPMKGHSHVYWYRQLPEEGLKFMVYLQKENIIDESGMPKERFSAEFPKEGPSILRIQQVVRGDSAAYFCASSYTGVAEAFFGQGTRLTVV.